This TCR beta chain was sequenced in a study of T-cell reconstitution after alpha-beta-depleted transplantation in children. Overall study results and limits: Diversity of TCRbeta at day 60 was high in some patients, arising from surviving recipient T cells and thymic progenitors. Expanded graft clones, several hundred of them, were reportedly the source of alpha-beta T cells about two months after transplant. T-cell numbers and diversity one year post-transplant derived largely from freshly generated T cells.

Unique molecular identifiers were built into the TCRbeta library. TCRdb processed the PCR reads anew with MiXCR; each CDR3 protein has one entry. Counted here are around 960,000 distinct CDR3 sequences, about 29% occurring once; the ten biggest clones make up over 25%. Trimming took 4 bases from V and 2 from J; bases not matched to a gene: 6. Germline lookup yields CDR1 SGHAT and CDR2 FQNNGV. The CDR3 is 15 residues long. About this clonotype itself: What it recognizes is unknown.

The chain is built from TRBV11-2 and TRBJ1-1, with 8 nucleotides matching TRBD1. The material sequenced was PBMCs, mostly from graft donor cells, taken 360 days after TCRalphabeta/CD19-depleted stem cell transplant. The sequence derives from a boy less than two years old who had a stem cell transplant for SCID, so the T cells may come from the graft donor. Here the CDR3 reads CASSYRGASNTEAFF. The DNA of the CDR3 is TGTGCCAGCAGCTACAGGGGGGCCTCTAACACTGAAGCTTTCTTT.